The following is a T cell receptor (beta chain) sequence with its context. Its antigen is currently unknown. The germline V gene encodes CDR1 MNHEY and CDR2 SVGEGT. CDR3 length: 17 residues. The V end lost 4 bases, the J end lost 0 bases, and 16 bases lay between the germline ends. Each cDNA held unique molecular identifiers, and template switching gave it a universal primer site. TCRdb reprocessed the 5' RACE reads via MiXCR and lists one record per CDR3 protein. The sample lists approximately 410,000 distinct CDR3 sequences, approximately 18% occurring once. This sample was taken from a study of identical twins. Study-level points and caveats: Where out-of-frame alpha sequences were twin-shared, they showed excess low generation probability. For cord blood, abundant beta clonotypes had fewer insertions, unlike memory repertoires, which showed none. A partial confounding effect on zero-insertion analyses could come from invariant MAIT and iNKT cells.

This TCR was recovered from a man in his fifties in good health. The specimen was naive T cells sorted from blood. The chain combines TRBV6-2 or TRBV6-3 with TRBJ2-1; D is possibly TRBD2 (5 bases). The CDR3 sequence is CASSSSSGVYSYNEQFF. The CDR3 nucleotides read TGTGCCAGCAGTTCTAGCTCCGGGGTTTACTCCTACAATGAGCAGTTCTTC.